The entry below gives a single T cell receptor beta chain sequence along with its context. The sample belongs to a study of blood T cells in healthy people across ages. Then a second PCR, running roughly 7 to 11 cycles, was carried out with a sample-barcoded 5' primer and a J-beta primer mix. Each cDNA molecule received a tag from a template-switch adaptor that had 12 random nucleotides. TCRdb used MiXCR to reprocess the 5' RACE reads, holding one entry per CDR3 protein. Here the sample spans about 830,000 distinct CDR3 sequences, 62% being singletons. Germline V gives CDR1 SGHRS, CDR2 YFSETQ. The CDR3 contains 17 residues. V shed 1 base and J 7 bases; nucleotides not matched to a gene: 8.

The chain recombines TRBV5-1 with TRBJ2-1; 13 bases are shared with TRBD2. The receptor was derived from a man aged 30 to 39 in good health. Sequencing was done on a sample of blood. CDR3 sequence reads: CASSLSPGTSGENEQFF. The CDR3 coding sequence is TGCGCCAGCAGCTTGTCTCCCGGGACTAGCGGGGAGAATGAGCAGTTCTTC.